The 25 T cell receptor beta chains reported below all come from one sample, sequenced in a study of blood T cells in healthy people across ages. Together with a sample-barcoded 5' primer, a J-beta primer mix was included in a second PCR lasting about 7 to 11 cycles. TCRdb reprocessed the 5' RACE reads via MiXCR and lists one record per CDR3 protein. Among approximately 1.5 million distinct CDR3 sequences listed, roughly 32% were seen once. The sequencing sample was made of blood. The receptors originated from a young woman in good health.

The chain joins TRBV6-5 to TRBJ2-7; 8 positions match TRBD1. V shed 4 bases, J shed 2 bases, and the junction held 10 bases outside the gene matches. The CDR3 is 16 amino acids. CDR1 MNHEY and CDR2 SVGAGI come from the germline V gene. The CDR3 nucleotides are TGTGCCAGCAGTTCCCAGTTTGGCAGGGGGCCCTACGAGCAGTACTTC. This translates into CASSSQFGRGPYEQYF.

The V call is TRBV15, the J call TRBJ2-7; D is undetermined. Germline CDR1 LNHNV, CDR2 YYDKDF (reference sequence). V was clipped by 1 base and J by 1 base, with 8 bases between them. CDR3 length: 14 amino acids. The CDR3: CATSRVAGSYEQYF. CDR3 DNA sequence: TGTGCCACCAGCAGAGTGGCCGGTTCCTACGAGCAGTACTTC.

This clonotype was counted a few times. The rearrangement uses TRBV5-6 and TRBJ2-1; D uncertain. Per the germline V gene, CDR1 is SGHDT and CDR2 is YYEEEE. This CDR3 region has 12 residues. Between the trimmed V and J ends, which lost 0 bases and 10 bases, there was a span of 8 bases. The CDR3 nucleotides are TGTGCCAGCAGCTTGGACCTAGAAGAGCAGTTCTTC. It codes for CASSLDLEEQFF.

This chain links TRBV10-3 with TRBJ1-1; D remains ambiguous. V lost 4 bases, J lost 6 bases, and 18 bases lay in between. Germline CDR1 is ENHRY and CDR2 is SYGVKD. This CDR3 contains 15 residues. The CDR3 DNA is TGTGCCATCAGTGGGGAATCTAGATATACGGCTGAAGCTTTCTTT. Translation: CAISGESRYTAEAFF.

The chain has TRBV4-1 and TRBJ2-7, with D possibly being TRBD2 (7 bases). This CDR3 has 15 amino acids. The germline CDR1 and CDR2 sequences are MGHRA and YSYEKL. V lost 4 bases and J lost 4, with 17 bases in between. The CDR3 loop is CASSPSRGGDYEQYF. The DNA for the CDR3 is TGCGCCAGCAGCCCCTCAAGGGGGGGTGATTACGAGCAGTACTTC.

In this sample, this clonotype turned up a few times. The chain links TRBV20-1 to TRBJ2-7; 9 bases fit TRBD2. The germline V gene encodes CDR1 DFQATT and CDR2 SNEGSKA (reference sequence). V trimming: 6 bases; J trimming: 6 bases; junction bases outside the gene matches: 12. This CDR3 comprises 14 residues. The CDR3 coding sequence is TGCAGTGCCCCCCGAGCGGGAGGATCGCCCGAGCAGTACTTC. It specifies CSAPRAGGSPEQYF.

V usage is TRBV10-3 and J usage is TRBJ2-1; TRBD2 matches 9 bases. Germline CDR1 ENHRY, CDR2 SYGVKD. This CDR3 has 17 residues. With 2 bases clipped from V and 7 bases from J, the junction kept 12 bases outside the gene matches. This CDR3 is CAISEETAGGPSNEQFF. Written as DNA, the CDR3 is TGTGCCATCAGTGAGGAGACTGCGGGAGGGCCGTCGAATGAGCAGTTCTTC.

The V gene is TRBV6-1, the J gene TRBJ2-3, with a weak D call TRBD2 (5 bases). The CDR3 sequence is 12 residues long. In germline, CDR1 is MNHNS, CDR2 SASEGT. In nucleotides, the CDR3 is TGTGTCTATTTGGACTCCACAGATACGCAGTATTTT. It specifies CVYLDSTDTQYF.

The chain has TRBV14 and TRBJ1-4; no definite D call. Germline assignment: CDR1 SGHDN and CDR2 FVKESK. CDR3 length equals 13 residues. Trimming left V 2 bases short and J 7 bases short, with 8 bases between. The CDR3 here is CASSQLEGEKLFF. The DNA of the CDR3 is TGTGCCAGCAGCCAATTGGAGGGTGAAAAACTGTTTTTT. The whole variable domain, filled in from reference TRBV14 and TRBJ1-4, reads EAGVTQFPSHSVIEKGQTVTLRCDPISGHDNLYWYRRVMGKEIKFLLHFVKESKQDESGMPNNRFLAERTGGTYSTLKVQPAELEDSGVYFCASSQLEGEKLFFGSGTQLSVL.

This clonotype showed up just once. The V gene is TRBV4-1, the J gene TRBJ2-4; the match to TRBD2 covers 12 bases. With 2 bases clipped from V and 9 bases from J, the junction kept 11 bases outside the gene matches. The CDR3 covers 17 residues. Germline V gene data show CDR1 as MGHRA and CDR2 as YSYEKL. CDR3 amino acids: CASSQSRLAGDGAIQYF. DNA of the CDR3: TGCGCCAGCAGCCAATCAAGACTAGCGGGAGATGGGGCCATTCAGTACTTC.

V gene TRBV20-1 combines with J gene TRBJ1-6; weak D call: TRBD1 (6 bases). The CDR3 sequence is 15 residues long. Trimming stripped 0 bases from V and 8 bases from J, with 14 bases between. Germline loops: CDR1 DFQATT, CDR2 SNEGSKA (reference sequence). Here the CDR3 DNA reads TGCAGTGCTAGAGATGTTACAGGGAACTATTCACCCCTCCACTTT. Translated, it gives CSARDVTGNYSPLHF.

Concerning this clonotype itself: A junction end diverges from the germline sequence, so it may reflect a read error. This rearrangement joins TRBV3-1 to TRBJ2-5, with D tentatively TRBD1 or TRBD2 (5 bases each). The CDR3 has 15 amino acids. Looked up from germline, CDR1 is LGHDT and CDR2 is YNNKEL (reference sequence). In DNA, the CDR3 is TGTACCAGCAGCCTAGGGGACCGCCCGCAAGAGACCCAGTACTTC. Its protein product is CTSSLGDRPQETQYF.

The CDR3 region is CASSFGQGASNEQFF. The CDR3 nucleotides read TGCGCCAGCAGCTTCGGACAGGGGGCGTCCAATGAGCAGTTCTTC. V and J are TRBV5-1 and TRBJ2-1; 11 positions agree with TRBD1. Germline assignment: CDR1 SGHRS and CDR2 YFSETQ. CDR3 length equals 15 residues. V gave up 2 bases and J gave up 6 bases; unmatched junction bases: 4.

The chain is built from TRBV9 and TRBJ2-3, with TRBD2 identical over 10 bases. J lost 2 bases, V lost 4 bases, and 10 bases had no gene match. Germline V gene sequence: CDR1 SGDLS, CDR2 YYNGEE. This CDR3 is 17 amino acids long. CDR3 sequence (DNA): TGTGCCAGCAGCCCCAGCGTAGCGGGGGGAACCACAGATACGCAGTATTTT. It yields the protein CASSPSVAGGTTDTQYF.

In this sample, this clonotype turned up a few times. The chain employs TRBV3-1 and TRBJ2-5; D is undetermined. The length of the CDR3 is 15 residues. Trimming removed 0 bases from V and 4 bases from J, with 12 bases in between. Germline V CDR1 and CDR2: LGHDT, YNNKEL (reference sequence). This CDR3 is CASSQDGRLGETQYF. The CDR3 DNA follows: TGTGCCAGCAGCCAAGACGGACGCCTCGGAGAGACCCAGTACTTC.

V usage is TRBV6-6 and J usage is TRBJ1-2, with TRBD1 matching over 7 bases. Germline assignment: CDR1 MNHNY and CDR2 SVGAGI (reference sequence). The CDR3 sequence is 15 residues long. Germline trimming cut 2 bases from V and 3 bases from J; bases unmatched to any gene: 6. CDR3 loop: CASSYPGQRDYGYTF. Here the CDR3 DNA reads TGTGCCAGCAGTTACCCGGGACAGCGAGACTATGGCTACACCTTC.

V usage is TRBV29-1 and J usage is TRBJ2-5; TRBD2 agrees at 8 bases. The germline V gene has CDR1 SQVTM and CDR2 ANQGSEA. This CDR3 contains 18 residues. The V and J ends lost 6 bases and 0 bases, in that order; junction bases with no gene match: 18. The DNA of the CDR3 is TGCAGCGTCGCCCCGGGACTAGGGGACTCAAGAAACCAAGAGACCCAGTACTTC. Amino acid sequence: CSVAPGLGDSRNQETQYF.

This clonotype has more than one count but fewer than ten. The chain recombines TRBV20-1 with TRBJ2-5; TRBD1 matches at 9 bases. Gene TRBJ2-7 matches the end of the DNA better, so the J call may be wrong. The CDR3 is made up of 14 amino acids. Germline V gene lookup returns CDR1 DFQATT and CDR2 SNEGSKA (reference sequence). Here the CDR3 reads CSATRDRDSYEQYF. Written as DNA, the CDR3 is TGCAGTGCTACCCGGGACAGGGATAGCTACGAGCAGTACTTC.

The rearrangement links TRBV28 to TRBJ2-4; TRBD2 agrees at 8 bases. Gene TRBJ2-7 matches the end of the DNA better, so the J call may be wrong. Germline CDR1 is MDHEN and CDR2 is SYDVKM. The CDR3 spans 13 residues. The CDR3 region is CASTERERYEQYF. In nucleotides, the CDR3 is TGTGCCAGCACCGAGCGGGAGCGGTACGAGCAGTACTTC.

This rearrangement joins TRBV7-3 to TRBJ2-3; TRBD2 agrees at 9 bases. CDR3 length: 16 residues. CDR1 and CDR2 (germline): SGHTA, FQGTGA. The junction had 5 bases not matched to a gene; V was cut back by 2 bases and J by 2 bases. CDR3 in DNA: TGTGCCAGCAGCTTAGTAAGCGGGGGGTACACAGATACGCAGTATTTT. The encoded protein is CASSLVSGGYTDTQYF.

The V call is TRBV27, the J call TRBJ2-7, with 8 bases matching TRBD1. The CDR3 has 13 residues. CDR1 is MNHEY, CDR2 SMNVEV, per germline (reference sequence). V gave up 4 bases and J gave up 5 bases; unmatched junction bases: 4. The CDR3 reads CASSSGQGHEQYF. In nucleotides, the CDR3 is TGTGCCAGCAGTTCCGGACAGGGTCACGAGCAGTACTTC.

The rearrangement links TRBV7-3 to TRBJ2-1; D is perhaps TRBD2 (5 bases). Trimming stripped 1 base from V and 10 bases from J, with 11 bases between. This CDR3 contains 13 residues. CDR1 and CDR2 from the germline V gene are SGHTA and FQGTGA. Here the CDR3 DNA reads TGTGCCAGCAGCTTAAATACGGGGTACGAGCAGTTCTTC. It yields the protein CASSLNTGYEQFF.

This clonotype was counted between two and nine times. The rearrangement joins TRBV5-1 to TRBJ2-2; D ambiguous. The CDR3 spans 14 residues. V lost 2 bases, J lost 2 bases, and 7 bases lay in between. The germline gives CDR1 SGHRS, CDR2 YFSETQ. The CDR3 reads CASSFGSNTGELFF. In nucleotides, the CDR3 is TGCGCCAGCAGCTTCGGGTCCAACACCGGGGAGCTGTTTTTT. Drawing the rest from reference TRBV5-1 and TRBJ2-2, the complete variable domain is KAGVTQTPRYLIKTRGQQVTLSCSPISGHRSVSWYQQTPGQGLQFLFEYFSETQRNKGNFPGRFSGRQFSNSRSEMNVSTLELGDSALYLCASSFGSNTGELFFGEGSRLTVL.

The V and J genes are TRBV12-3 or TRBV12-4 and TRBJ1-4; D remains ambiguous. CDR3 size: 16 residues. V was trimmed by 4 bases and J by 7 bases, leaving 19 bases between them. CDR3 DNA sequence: TGTGCCAGCAGTTCGAATCCCCCAGCGAGCAGTGAAAAACTGTTTTTT. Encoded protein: CASSSNPPASSEKLFF.

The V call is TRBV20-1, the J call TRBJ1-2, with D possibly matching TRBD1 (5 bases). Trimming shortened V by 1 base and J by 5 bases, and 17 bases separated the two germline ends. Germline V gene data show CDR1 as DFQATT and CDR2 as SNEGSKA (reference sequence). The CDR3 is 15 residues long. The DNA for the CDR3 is TGCAGTGCTAGAGGGCAGGGTCCGGATTCGTATGGCTACACCTTC. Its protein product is CSARGQGPDSYGYTF.